The rows below give T cell receptor beta chains drawn from one sample of a study of human T cells and chemical hapten exposure. Each CDR3 protein is one row after TCRdb ran MiXCR on the RACE reads. The sample lists nearly 80,000 distinct CDR3 sequences; around a tenth were seen once. The sequenced sample was whole blood, obtained in connection with sensitization to the hapten diphenylcyclopropenone (DPC). These TCRs come from a woman in her 50s with alopecia areata. Some clones in this sample may be carry-over from other donors' samples. Both conserved end residues are part of each CDR3. The order of the fields is V gene, D gene, clone size, CDR3 length, J gene, CDR3 protein, CDR3 DNA. D genes are given only for firm matches. A clone size is listed for some rows: how often the clone was seen (once, few, many), or a class if it is expanded.

>TRBV20-1|.|many|13|TRBJ2-7
CSTEGEGLYEQYF
TGCAGCACGGAGGGGGAGGGCCTCTACGAGCAGTACTTC
>TRBV29-1|.|.|13|TRBJ2-2
CSVEEAGGAGLFF
TGCAGCGTTGAAGAAGCGGGCGGCGCAGGCCTGTTTTTT
>TRBV12-3/TRBV12-4|.|few|13|TRBJ1-5
CASSFGSYQPQHF
TGTGCCAGCAGTTTTGGTTCATATCAGCCCCAGCATTTT
>TRBV3-1|TRBD1|.|15|TRBJ2-2
CASSRDRANTGELFF
TGTGCCAGCAGTCGGGACAGGGCGAACACCGGGGAGCTGTTTTTT
>TRBV7-2|.|.|16|TRBJ1-5
CASSFREGASNQPQHF
TGTGCCAGCAGCTTTCGAGAGGGCGCTAGCAATCAGCCCCAGCATTTT
>TRBV11-2|TRBD1|few|13|TRBJ1-1
CASSLQGITEAFF
TGTGCCAGCAGCCTACAGGGGATCACTGAAGCTTTCTTT
>TRBV7-9|TRBD2|few|16|TRBJ2-1
CASSGEGREARNEQFF
TGTGCCAGCAGCGGGGAAGGGCGGGAGGCACGAAATGAGCAGTTCTTC
>TRBV30|.|few|10|TRBJ2-3
CAWARNTQYF
TGTGCCTGGGCGAGGAATACGCAGTATTTT
>TRBV11-2|.|.|15|TRBJ2-1
CASSLAVGDGNEQFF
TGTGCCAGCAGCTTGGCAGTCGGGGACGGCAATGAGCAGTTCTTC
>TRBV20-1|TRBD2|.|15|TRBJ2-7
CSAKWGRAGAYEQYF
TGCAGTGCCAAATGGGGACGGGCGGGGGCCTACGAGCAGTACTTC
>TRBV5-1|.|few|17|TRBJ2-1
CASSLYSGTLSYNEQFF
TGTGCCAGCAGCTTGTACTCCGGGACCCTCTCCTACAATGAGCAGTTCTTC
>TRBV6-2/TRBV6-3|TRBD2|.|16|TRBJ2-2
CASSRGVPANTGELFF
TGTGCCAGCAGTCGGGGGGTACCCGCGAACACCGGGGAGCTGTTTTTT
>TRBV27|.|few|16|TRBJ1-6
CASSPTGRLHNSPLHF
TGTGCCAGCAGTCCGACGGGCAGGCTCCATAATTCACCCCTCCACTTT
>TRBV29-1|.|.|13|TRBJ1-4
CSVERGAGEKLFF
TGCAGCGTTGAGAGGGGGGCGGGAGAAAAACTGTTTTTT
>TRBV6-1|.|many|13|TRBJ2-7
CASNRLGIIEQYF
TGTGCCAGCAATAGATTGGGGATCATCGAGCAGTACTTC
>TRBV28|.|few|15|TRBJ1-4
CASSLLAPTNEKLFF
TGTGCCAGCAGTTTATTGGCACCAACTAATGAAAAACTGTTTTTT
>TRBV6-2/TRBV6-3|TRBD1|few|16|TRBJ1-5
CASTRGTGRDNQPQHF
TGTGCCAGCACCAGGGGGACAGGACGGGACAATCAGCCCCAGCATTTT
>TRBV6-2/TRBV6-3|.|.|15|TRBJ2-1
CASSYASRDFGEQFF
TGTGCCAGCAGTTACGCAAGTCGGGATTTTGGTGAGCAGTTCTTC
>TRBV29-1|.|few|14|TRBJ2-1
CSVVSEWSLNEQFF
TGCAGCGTTGTGAGTGAGTGGAGTCTCAATGAGCAGTTCTTC
>TRBV6-6|TRBD2|few|16|TRBJ2-3
CASSSLWTSGTDTQYF
TGTGCCAGCAGTTCCCTCTGGACTAGCGGCACAGATACGCAGTATTTT
>TRBV7-3|.|many|12|TRBJ2-2
CASSPTTGELFF
TGTGCCAGCAGCCCAACCACCGGGGAGCTGTTTTTT
>TRBV7-9|.|.|14|TRBJ2-7
CASSSRGAGNEQYF
TGTGCCAGCAGCTCGAGGGGGGCCGGGAACGAGCAGTACTTC
>TRBV5-4|TRBD1|few|13|TRBJ2-7
CASSSGGIREQYF
TGTGCCAGCAGCTCAGGGGGCATCCGGGAGCAGTACTTC
>TRBV11-2|.|few|15|TRBJ2-3
CASSLDRGSTDTQYF
TGTGCCAGCAGCTTAGATCGCGGTAGCACAGATACGCAGTATTTT
>TRBV6-2/TRBV6-3|.|.|12|TRBJ2-7
CASKPGSYEQYF
TGTGCCAGCAAACCAGGGTCCTACGAGCAGTACTTC
>TRBV5-5|TRBD1|few|16|TRBJ2-3
CASSLARDRFTDTQYF
TGTGCCAGCAGCTTGGCCCGGGACAGGTTCACAGATACGCAGTATTTT
>TRBV2|.|.|11|TRBJ2-3
CASSESNTQYF
TGTGCCAGCAGTGAATCTAATACGCAGTATTTT